These 32 T cell receptor beta chains came from one sample sequenced in a study of blood T cell repertoires in COVID-19 (dated by TCRdb to about 2020). The library was obtained by the immunoSEQ multiplex PCR assay. Sourced from immuneACCESS, this table was stored by TCRdb with only in-frame sequences that have V and J called. A share of the clones is absent; for the studies checked, an unresolved V gene accounts for under half, and the remainder has no known explanation. For this sample there are about 100,000 clones; around 83% appear just once. The top ten hold approximately 12% of the sample. The specimen was peripheral blood. These TCRs come from a woman aged 55-69 years in a cohort sampled during active or convalescent COVID-19.

The CDR3 region has the DNA TGTGCCAGCAGCCCCAGCAGGGCAGACACAGATACGCAGTATTTT. As protein: CASSPSRADTDTQYF. The V gene is TRBV6-5, the J gene TRBJ2-3, with a possible D match to TRBD1 (5 bases). There are 15 residues in the CDR3. Trimming shortened V by 6 bases and J by 2 bases, and 15 bases separated the two germline ends. Germline loops: CDR1 MNHEY, CDR2 SVGAGI.

V and J are TRBV19 and TRBJ1-1; a weak D match, TRBD1 (5 bases). The ends were cut back, 6 bases at V and 4 bases at J, with 12 bases in the middle. Germline CDR1 LNHDA, CDR2 SQIVND (reference sequence). The CDR3 runs to 13 residues. Here the CDR3 DNA reads TGTGCCAGTAGATCAGGGTTGGGCACTGAAGCTTTCTTT. Its protein is CASRSGLGTEAFF.

V usage is TRBV7-6 and J usage is TRBJ1-6, with 10 bases that match TRBD1. Germline loops: CDR1 SGHVS, CDR2 FNYEAQ. The junction had 3 bases not matched to a gene; V was cut back by 2 bases and J by 5 bases. The CDR3 is 16 residues long. CDR3 sequence (DNA): TGTGCCAGCAGCTTATTGACAGGGGGCGATAATTCACCCCTCCACTTT. It yields the protein CASSLLTGGDNSPLHF.

CDR3 amino acids: CASRQVFTEAFF. The CDR3 bases are TGTGCCAGCAGACAGGTCTTCACTGAAGCTTTCTTT. This rearrangement joins TRBV7-9 to TRBJ1-1; TRBD1 is a possible D gene (5 bases). This CDR3 has 12 residues. CDR1 and CDR2 from the germline V gene are SEHNR and FQNEAQ (reference sequence). V was cut by 6 bases and J by 4 bases, with 9 bases left in between. The complete variable domain, with remaining parts taken from reference TRBV7-9 and TRBJ1-1, reads DTGVSQNPRHKITKRGQNVTFRCDPISEHNRLYWYRQTLGQGPEFLTYFQNEAQLEKSRLLSDRFSAERPKGSFSTLEIQRTEQGDSAMYLCASRQVFTEAFFGQGTRLTVV.

The sample holds a few counts of this clone. CDR3 nucleotide sequence: TGTGCCAGTAGTATAATGTCTGCAGGGGGCAACGACGAGCAGTACTTC. Amino acids: CASSIMSAGGNDEQYF. The V call is TRBV19, the J call TRBJ2-7; TRBD1 aligns across 8 bases. Germline V lookup: CDR1 LNHDA, CDR2 SQIVND (reference sequence). The CDR3 consists of 16 residues. Trimming at V came to 2 bases and at J to 5 bases, leaving 11 bases not matched to a gene.

The chain links TRBV3-1 (or the pseudogene TRBV3-2) to TRBJ1-2, with D hard to call. Per the germline V gene, CDR1 is LGHDT and CDR2 is YNNKEL (reference sequence). The CDR3 has 13 amino acids. Trimming shortened V by 2 bases and J by 6 bases, and 10 bases separated the two germline ends. The CDR3 sequence: CASSQWSMDGYTF. In DNA form, the CDR3 reads TGTGCCAGCAGCCAATGGAGTATGGATGGCTACACCTTC.

The V gene is TRBV28, the J gene TRBJ1-1; D is perhaps TRBD1 (6 bases). The V end lost 4 bases, the J end lost 1 base, and 13 bases lay between the germline ends. Germline V CDR1 and CDR2: MDHEN, SYDVKM. There are 15 residues in the CDR3. CDR3 protein: CASSSRGGSNTEAFF. The DNA for the CDR3 is TGTGCCAGCAGTTCAAGGGGGGGGTCGAACACTGAAGCTTTCTTT. Combining the CDR3 with reference TRBV28 and TRBJ1-1 gives the whole variable domain DVKVTQSSRYLVKRTGEKVFLECVQDMDHENMFWYRQDPGLGLRLIYFSYDVKMKEKGDIPEGYSVSREKKERFSLILESASTNQTSMYLCASSSRGGSNTEAFFGQGTRLTVV.

The rearrangement uses TRBV6-6 and TRBJ1-2; a possible D gene is TRBD1 (6 bases). The germline V gene has CDR1 MNHNY and CDR2 SVGAGI (reference sequence). V shed 5 bases and J shed 4 bases, with 14 bases lying between them. The CDR3 has 14 residues. CDR3 residues: CASSPGTRGYGYTF. Here the CDR3 DNA reads TGTGCCAGCAGTCCGGGGACCAGGGGCTATGGCTACACCTTC.

The V gene is TRBV13, the J gene TRBJ2-7; TRBD1 might be the D (6 bases). Germline CDR1 PRHDT, CDR2 FYEKMQ (reference sequence). CDR3 size: 14 residues. The ends were cut back, 5 bases at V and 9 bases at J, with 20 bases in the middle. The CDR3 DNA follows: TGTGCCAGCAGCGTCGCCTCATTACAGGGTCGGCAGTACTTC. Its protein is CASSVASLQGRQYF.

This clone was counted once. The chain joins TRBV18 to TRBJ1-1; D gene ambiguous. V shed 7 bases and J shed 1 base, with 10 bases lying between them. CDR1 is KGHSH, CDR2 LQKENI, per germline. CDR3 length: 13 amino acids. The CDR3 spells CASLNQQNTEAFF. The CDR3 DNA reads TGTGCCAGCTTAAACCAACAGAACACTGAAGCTTTCTTT.

This chain links TRBV5-1 with TRBJ2-2; 8 bases line up with TRBD2. Trimming took 8 bases from V and 0 from J; bases not matched to a gene: 3. The CDR3 length is 14 residues. Per germline, CDR1 SGHRS and CDR2 YFSETQ. CDR3: CASLLAANTGELFF. DNA of the CDR3: TGCGCCAGTTTACTAGCGGCGAACACCGGGGAGCTGTTTTTT. Drawing the rest from reference TRBV5-1 and TRBJ2-2, the complete variable domain is KAGVTQTPRYLIKTRGQQVTLSCSPISGHRSVSWYQQTPGQGLQFLFEYFSETQRNKGNFPGRFSGRQFSNSRSEMNVSTLELGDSALYLCASLLAANTGELFFGEGSRLTVL.

This chain uses TRBV7-9 with TRBJ1-3; D is unclear. There are 18 residues in the CDR3. Trimming took off 8 bases at V and 2 bases at J, with 25 bases between the two ends. CDR1 and CDR2 (germline): SEHNR, FQNEAQ (reference sequence). CDR3 sequence (DNA): TGTGCCAGCTATCTGCGGGGAGAGAATTCGTTTACTGGAAACACCATATATTTT. It yields the protein CASYLRGENSFTGNTIYF.

In the case of this clone: Its ends do not fully match the called genes, so a read error is possible. The gene calls are TRBV30 and TRBJ1-2; no clear D. This CDR3 has 12 amino acids. Germline CDR1 GTSNPN, CDR2 SVGIG (reference sequence). The CDR3 DNA is TGCTGGGCCTTTTCGGAGGCGTATGGCTACACCTTC. It yields the protein CWAFSEAYGYTF.

This clone was seen more than once but under ten times. The chain is built from TRBV9 and TRBJ2-1; weak D call: TRBD1 (6 bases). The CDR3 is 15 residues long. Trimming removed 3 bases at V and 4 bases at J, with 14 bases between. Germline CDR1 reads SGDLS; CDR2 reads YYNGEE. CDR3 in DNA: TGTGCCAGCAGCGCCCCGCGGACAGAATACAATGAGCAGTTCTTC. The encoded protein is CASSAPRTEYNEQFF.

The chain couples TRBV6-6 to TRBJ1-4; 10 bases are a match to TRBD1. Trimming removed 7 bases from V and 5 bases from J; junction bases left unmatched: 4. This CDR3 contains 14 residues. CDR1 is MNHNY, CDR2 SVGAGI, per germline (reference sequence). The DNA for the CDR3 is TGTGCCAGCACGAAGACAGGGGGCAATGAAAAACTGTTTTTT. It translates to CASTKTGGNEKLFF.

The chain recombines TRBV6-6 with TRBJ1-5; D unclear. The CDR3 runs to 11 residues. Looked up from germline, CDR1 is MNHNY and CDR2 is SVGAGI (reference sequence). V dropped 4 bases and J dropped 4 bases, with 2 bases sitting between them. In DNA, the CDR3 is TGTGCCAGCAGTTTAAATCAGCCCCAGCATTTT. This encodes CASSLNQPQHF.

This chain connects TRBV18 to TRBJ2-1; TRBD2 aligns across 14 bases. The CDR3 runs 16 residues. J gave up 9 bases and V 3 bases, and 7 bases lay outside the gene matches. Germline V gene lookup returns CDR1 KGHSH and CDR2 LQKENI. CDR3 sequence (DNA): TGTGCCAGCTCACCGCAGACTAGCGGGAGGGCCGGTGAGCAGTTCTTC. It encodes CASSPQTSGRAGEQFF. Complete variable domain (other parts from reference TRBV18 and TRBJ2-1): NAGVMQNPRHLVRRRGQEARLRCSPMKGHSHVYWYRQLPEEGLKFMVYLQKENIIDESGMPKERFSAEFPKEGPSILRIQQVVRGDSAAYFCASSPQTSGRAGEQFFGPGTRLTVL.

This chain joins TRBV11-2 and TRBJ2-6; D is ambiguous. This CDR3 region has 16 residues. Trimming took off 5 bases at V and 0 bases at J, with 11 bases between the two ends. Germline V gene lookup returns CDR1 SGHAT and CDR2 FQNNGV. DNA of the CDR3: TGTGCCAGCAGCCCGTTGGCCCACTCTGGGGCCAACGTCCTGACTTTC. Translating it yields CASSPLAHSGANVLTF.

The V gene is TRBV19, the J gene TRBJ1-5; D might be TRBD1 (6 bases). Trimming cost V 2 bases and J 4 bases, with 12 bases left between them. The CDR3 is made up of 15 amino acids. Germline V gives CDR1 LNHDA, CDR2 SQIVND (reference sequence). The CDR3 spells CASSINQGKNQPQHF. The CDR3 nucleotides read TGTGCCAGTAGTATAAATCAGGGGAAGAATCAGCCCCAGCATTTT.

The chain is built from TRBV4-1 and TRBJ1-5; 12 bases are shared with TRBD1. CDR3 length equals 18 residues. Germline assignment: CDR1 MGHRA and CDR2 YSYEKL. With 5 bases clipped from V and 1 base from J, the junction kept 9 bases outside the gene matches. The CDR3 bases are TGCGCCAGCAGCTACCAGGAGGGACAGGGGGCAAGCAATCAGCCCCAGCATTTT. Its translation: CASSYQEGQGASNQPQHF.

V usage is TRBV2 and J usage is TRBJ1-4; D gene uncertain. Trimming removed 7 bases from V and 7 bases from J, with 16 bases in between. Germline V gene sequence: CDR1 SNHLY, CDR2 FYNNEI. This CDR3 region has 14 residues. The CDR3 protein is CASIVSPGSEKLFF. For the CDR3, the DNA is TGTGCCAGCATCGTATCGCCTGGGAGTGAAAAACTGTTTTTT.

The table lists this clone with a count of one. The chain recombines TRBV11-2 with TRBJ2-3; perhaps TRBD2 as D (7 bases). In germline, CDR1 is SGHAT, CDR2 FQNNGV. This CDR3 comprises 16 residues. V was shortened by 0 bases and J by 0 bases, with 10 bases between the two germline ends. The CDR3 sequence is CASSLEGGASTDTQYF. CDR3 in DNA: TGTGCCAGCAGCTTAGAAGGGGGGGCGAGCACAGATACGCAGTATTTT.

The V and J genes are TRBV2 and TRBJ1-5, with a weak D call TRBD1 (5 bases). V lost 7 bases and J lost 4, with 14 bases in between. The CDR3 has 14 residues. Germline CDR1 is SNHLY and CDR2 is FYNNEI. In DNA form, the CDR3 reads TGTGCCAGCAAACAAGGTGGGGCGAATCAGCCCCAGCATTTT. Protein: CASKQGGANQPQHF.

The J gene is TRBJ2-1, the V gene TRBV11-2; TRBD2 matches at 8 bases. From germline, CDR1 is SGHAT and CDR2 FQNNGV. The length of the CDR3 is 16 residues. Trimming at V came to 0 bases and at J to 7 bases, leaving 8 bases not matched to a gene. The CDR3 here is CASSLDRSPSGNEQFF. CDR3 coding DNA: TGTGCCAGCAGCTTAGATCGGTCGCCTAGCGGGAATGAGCAGTTCTTC.

This rearrangement joins TRBV5-1 to TRBJ2-5; no clear D. The CDR3 has 14 amino acids. Germline-derived CDR1 and CDR2 are SGHRS and YFSETQ. Trimming removed 0 bases at V and 5 bases at J, with 11 bases between. CDR3 bases: TGCGCCAGCAGCTTGGGGAGAGCCAAGGAGACCCAGTACTTC. Translated, it gives CASSLGRAKETQYF.

This chain joins TRBV5-1 and TRBJ2-7; 8 bases agree with TRBD1. The CDR3 runs to 14 residues. CDR1 and CDR2 from the germline V gene are SGHRS and YFSETQ. V was clipped by 0 bases and J by 7 bases; unmatched bases: 6. The CDR3 coding sequence is TGCGCCAGCAGCTTGGGACAGGGGCGATGGGAGCAGTACTTC. Protein product: CASSLGQGRWEQYF.

This sequence joins TRBV6-5 and TRBJ2-1; 9 nucleotides align to TRBD2. The J segment lost 4 bases and the V segment lost 6 bases, leaving 4 bases of the junction unmatched. Germline CDR1 MNHEY, CDR2 SVGAGI. CDR3 size: 14 residues. The CDR3 here is CASSPTSGYNEQFF. CDR3 in DNA: TGTGCCAGCAGCCCGACTAGCGGATACAATGAGCAGTTCTTC.

The chain employs TRBV5-8 and TRBJ2-7, with D possibly TRBD1 on 5 matching bases. The V gene lost 0 bases and the J gene lost 4 bases, with 14 bases spanning the gap. Germline CDR1 is SGHTS and CDR2 is YDEGEE. There are 15 residues in the CDR3. In DNA form, the CDR3 reads TGTGCCAGCAGCTTGGCATCAACCAGGGATTACGAGCAGTACTTC. Translating gives CASSLASTRDYEQYF.

The chain has TRBV7-9 and TRBJ2-1; TRBD2 matches at 8 bases. The CDR3 extends over 15 amino acids. V gave up 5 bases and J gave up 6 bases; unmatched junction bases: 9. CDR1 and CDR2 from the germline V gene are SEHNR and FQNEAQ (reference sequence). In DNA form, the CDR3 reads TGTGCCAGCAGCCCCCAGGGCGGGGGGTCCAATGAGCAGTTCTTC. It is translated as CASSPQGGGSNEQFF.

This clone was detected a few times. This chain connects TRBV19 to TRBJ2-2; D is perhaps TRBD2 (6 bases). The V gene lost 7 bases and the J gene lost 8 bases, with 17 bases spanning the gap. CDR1 is LNHDA and CDR2 is SQIVND in the germline V gene (reference sequence). The CDR3 runs 14 residues. CDR3 residues: CASIGDSTLGELFF. Written as DNA, the CDR3 is TGTGCCAGTATAGGGGACTCTACATTAGGGGAGCTGTTTTTT.

This chain uses TRBV24-1 with TRBJ2-2, with a tentative D call TRBD1 (6 bases). The CDR3 is made up of 15 amino acids. Germline-derived CDR1 and CDR2 are KGHDR and SFDVKD. The ends were cut back, 7 bases at V and 3 bases at J, with 14 bases in the middle. The CDR3 loop is CATSLGTQYTGELFF. The CDR3 DNA is TGTGCCACCAGCCTGGGGACACAATACACCGGGGAGCTGTTTTTT.

V gene TRBV2 combines with J gene TRBJ1-2, with 9 bases that match TRBD1. This CDR3 contains 15 residues. The J segment lost 4 bases and the V segment lost 3 bases, leaving 6 bases of the junction unmatched. Germline lookup yields CDR1 SNHLY and CDR2 FYNNEI. CDR3 amino acids: CASSDRWTGAYGYTF. CDR3 nucleotide sequence: TGTGCCAGCAGTGATAGATGGACAGGGGCCTATGGCTACACCTTC.